A single sample is the source of the 3 T cell receptor beta chains below, sequenced in a study of blood T cell repertoires in COVID-19. Assay used: immunoSEQ multiplex PCR; TCRdb lists only in-frame clones, some missing. The sample lists about 160,000 clones, about 85% seen once, with 1% to 1.2% in the top ten. The sample was peripheral blood. The receptors shown here come from a man between 35 and 55 years old with acute or convalescent COVID-19.

The rearrangement joins TRBV2 to TRBJ1-3; a possible D gene is TRBD1 (5 bases). CDR3 length equals 13 residues. Germline V gives CDR1 SNHLY, CDR2 FYNNEI. V lost 9 bases and J 2 bases, leaving 11 bases between the germline ends. CDR3 DNA sequence: TGTGCCAGTGGGGGGGGGACTGGAAACACCATATATTTT. The encoded protein is CASGGGTGNTIYF.

The chain has TRBV28 and TRBJ1-5; tentative D call: TRBD1 (6 bases). Trimming cost V 6 bases and J 6 bases, with 12 bases left between them. Germline CDR1 and CDR2: MDHEN and SYDVKM. The CDR3 has 13 amino acids. CDR3 DNA sequence: TGTGCCAGCAGCTACAGGGACGGTCAGCCCCAGCATTTT. Amino acid sequence: CASSYRDGQPQHF.

The gene calls are TRBV9 and TRBJ2-2; D perhaps matches TRBD1 (6 bases). Germline V gives CDR1 SGDLS, CDR2 YYNGEE. Trimming shortened V by 0 bases and J by 6 bases, and 9 bases separated the two germline ends. This CDR3 has 14 residues. CDR3 protein: CASSVGQAAGELFF. CDR3 in DNA: TGTGCCAGCAGCGTAGGACAGGCGGCCGGGGAGCTGTTTTTT.